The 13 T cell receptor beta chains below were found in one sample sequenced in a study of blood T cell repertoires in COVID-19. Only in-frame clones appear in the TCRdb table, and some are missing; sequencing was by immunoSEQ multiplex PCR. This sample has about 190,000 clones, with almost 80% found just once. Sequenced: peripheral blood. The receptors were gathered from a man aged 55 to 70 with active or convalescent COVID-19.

The CDR3 sequence is CATSRMGSQGGLFF. The CDR3 DNA follows: TGTGCCACCAGCAGAATGGGGTCCCAGGGTGGACTGTTTTTT. The chain combines TRBV15 with TRBJ1-4, with D maybe TRBD1 (5 bases). Germline CDR1 reads LNHNV; CDR2 reads YYDKDF (reference sequence). V lost 2 bases to trimming and J lost 13 bases, with 17 bases between them. The CDR3 totals 14 residues.

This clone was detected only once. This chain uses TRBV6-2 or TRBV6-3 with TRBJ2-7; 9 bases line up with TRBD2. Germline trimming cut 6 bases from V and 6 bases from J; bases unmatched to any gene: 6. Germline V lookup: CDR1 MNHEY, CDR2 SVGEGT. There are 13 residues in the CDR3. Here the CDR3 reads CASSWTSVGEQYF. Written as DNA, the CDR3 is TGTGCCAGCAGCTGGACTAGCGTGGGCGAGCAGTACTTC.

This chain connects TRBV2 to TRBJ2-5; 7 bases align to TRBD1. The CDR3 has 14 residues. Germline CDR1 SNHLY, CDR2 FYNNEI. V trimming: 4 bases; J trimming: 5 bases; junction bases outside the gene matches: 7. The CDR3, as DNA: TGTGCCAGCAGTGGCCCAGGGGGAAGGGAGACCCAGTACTTC. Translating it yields CASSGPGGRETQYF.

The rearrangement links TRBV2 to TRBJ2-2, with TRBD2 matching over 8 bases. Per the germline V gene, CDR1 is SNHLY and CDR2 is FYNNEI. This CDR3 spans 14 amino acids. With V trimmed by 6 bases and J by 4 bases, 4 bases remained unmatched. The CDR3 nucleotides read TGTGCCAGCAGGAGACTAGCGACCACCGGGGAGCTGTTTTTT. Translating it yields CASRRLATTGELFF.

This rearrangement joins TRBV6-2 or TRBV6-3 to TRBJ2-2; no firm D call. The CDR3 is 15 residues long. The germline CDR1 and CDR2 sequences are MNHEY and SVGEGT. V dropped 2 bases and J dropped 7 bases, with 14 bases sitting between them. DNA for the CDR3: TGTGCCAGCAGTTACCTTCCGAGGTTGGGCGGGGAGCTGTTTTTT. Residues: CASSYLPRLGGELFF.

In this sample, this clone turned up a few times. CDR3 region: CASSLAFGGGRDEQFF. The CDR3 DNA reads as TGTGCCAGCAGCTTAGCGTTTGGGGGAGGGCGGGATGAGCAGTTCTTC. The chain uses TRBV7-2 and TRBJ2-1, with 7 bases fitting TRBD2. From germline, CDR1 is SGHTA and CDR2 FQGNSA. The CDR3 spans 16 residues. Germline trimming cut 0 bases from V and 8 bases from J; bases unmatched to any gene: 10.

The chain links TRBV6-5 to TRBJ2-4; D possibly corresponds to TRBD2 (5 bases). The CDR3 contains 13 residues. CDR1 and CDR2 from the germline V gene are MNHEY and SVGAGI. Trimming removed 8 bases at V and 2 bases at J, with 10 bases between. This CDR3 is CASWAGPKNIQYF. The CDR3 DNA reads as TGTGCCAGCTGGGCGGGTCCCAAAAACATTCAGTACTTC.

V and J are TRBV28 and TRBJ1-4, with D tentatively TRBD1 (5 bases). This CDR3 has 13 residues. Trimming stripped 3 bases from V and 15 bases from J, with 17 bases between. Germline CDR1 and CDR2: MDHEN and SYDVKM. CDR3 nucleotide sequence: TGTGCCAGCAGTTTGCGGGGGGAAGGGAGGTTGTTTTTT. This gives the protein CASSLRGEGRLFF.

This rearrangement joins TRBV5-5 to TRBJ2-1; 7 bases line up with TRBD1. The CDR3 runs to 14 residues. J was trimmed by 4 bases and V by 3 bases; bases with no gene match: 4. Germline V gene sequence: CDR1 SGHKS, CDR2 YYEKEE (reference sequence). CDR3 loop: CASSSVGQYNEQFF. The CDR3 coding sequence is TGTGCCAGCAGCTCCGTGGGACAGTACAATGAGCAGTTCTTC.

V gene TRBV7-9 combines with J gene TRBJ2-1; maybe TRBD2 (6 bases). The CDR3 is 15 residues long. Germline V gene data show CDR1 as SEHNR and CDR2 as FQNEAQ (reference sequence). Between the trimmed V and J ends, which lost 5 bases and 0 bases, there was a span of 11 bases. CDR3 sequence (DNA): TGTGCCAGCAGCCCTGGGGGGAGCTCCTACAATGAGCAGTTCTTC. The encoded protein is CASSPGGSSYNEQFF.

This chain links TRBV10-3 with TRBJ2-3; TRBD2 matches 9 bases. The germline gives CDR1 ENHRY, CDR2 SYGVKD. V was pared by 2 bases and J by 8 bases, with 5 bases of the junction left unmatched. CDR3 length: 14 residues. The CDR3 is CAISEITSGSTQYF. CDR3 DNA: TGTGCCATCAGTGAGATTACTAGCGGGTCTACGCAGTATTTT.

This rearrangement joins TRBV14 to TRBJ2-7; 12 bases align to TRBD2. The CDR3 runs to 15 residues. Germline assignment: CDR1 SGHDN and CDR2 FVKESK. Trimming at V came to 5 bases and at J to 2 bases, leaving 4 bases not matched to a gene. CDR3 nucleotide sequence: TGTGCCAGCAGCATCGGACTAGCGGGAACCTACGAGCAGTACTTC. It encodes CASSIGLAGTYEQYF.

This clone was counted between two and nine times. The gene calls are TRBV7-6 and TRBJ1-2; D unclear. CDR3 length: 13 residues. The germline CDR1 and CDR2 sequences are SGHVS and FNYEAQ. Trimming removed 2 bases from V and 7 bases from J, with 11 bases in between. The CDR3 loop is CASSLNEGGGYTF. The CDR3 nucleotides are TGTGCCAGCAGCTTAAATGAGGGAGGTGGCTACACCTTC.